Following are 18 T cell receptor beta chains from one sample sequenced in a study of T cell responses to AZD1222 COVID-19 vaccine (TCRdb year 2021). The time point label for this specimen denotes: about 28 days (+/-7) after the second vaccine dose. Sample treatment or condition, as interpreted from the label and publication: meningococcal conjugate vaccine given as trial control. Library creation used the immunoSEQ multiplex PCR assay. TCRdb carries this immuneACCESS record with in-frame sequences only. Its versions omit some clonotypes, under half of them owing to an unresolved V gene in the studies checked, with the rest unexplained. This sample holds under 200,000 clones; about 92% were observed only once. Less than 4.5% of the sample goes to the ten largest clones. The sequencing here drew on peripheral blood, taken 28 days after the second dose of the MenACWY control vaccine. These receptors were obtained from an adult who received the MenACWY meningococcal vaccine as a control.

The V call is TRBV18, the J call TRBJ2-3, with unresolved D. The V gene lost 2 bases and the J gene lost 1 base, with 4 bases spanning the gap. The CDR3 is 13 residues long. The germline V gene has CDR1 KGHSH and CDR2 LQKENI. In nucleotides, the CDR3 is TGTGCCAGCTCACCAATGGGCACAGATACGCAGTATTTT. Translation: CASSPMGTDTQYF.

This clone appeared a single time. V usage is TRBV11-2 and J usage is TRBJ2-2; possible D gene TRBD2, 6 bases. CDR3 size: 15 residues. Trimming cost V 3 bases and J 6 bases, with 14 bases left between them. Germline CDR1 reads SGHAT; CDR2 reads FQNNGV. CDR3 DNA sequence: TGTGCCAGCAGCTTCAATTCCGGCGGGGCCGGGGAGCTGTTTTTT. Its protein is CASSFNSGGAGELFF.

This chain joins TRBV19 and TRBJ2-7; D gene unclear. Germline V gene sequence: CDR1 LNHDA, CDR2 SQIVND (reference sequence). The V end was cut by 6 bases, the J end by 5 bases, with 11 bases between. CDR3 length: 12 amino acids. This CDR3 reads CASRDRNHEQYF. The CDR3 nucleotides read TGTGCCAGTAGGGATCGGAACCACGAGCAGTACTTC.

The V call is TRBV5-1, the J call TRBJ1-3; D remains ambiguous. V was trimmed by 0 bases and J by 0 bases, leaving 7 bases between them. Germline CDR1 reads SGHRS; CDR2 reads YFSETQ. CDR3 length: 15 residues. CDR3 sequence reads: CASSLESHSGNTIYF. In nucleotides, the CDR3 is TGCGCCAGCAGCTTGGAGAGCCACTCTGGAAACACCATATATTTT.

The CDR3 loop is CASSLNSADQPQHF. In DNA, the CDR3 is TGTGCCAGCAGCTTAAATTCGGCTGATCAGCCCCAGCATTTT. The V gene is TRBV7-2, the J gene TRBJ1-5; D is uncertain. From germline, CDR1 is SGHTA and CDR2 FQGNSA. The CDR3 covers 14 residues. V lost 2 bases and J lost 5, with 10 bases in between.

This clone appeared a single time. The J gene is TRBJ2-7, the V gene TRBV15; 7 bases match TRBD1. Trimming cost V 3 bases and J 0 bases; bases outside gene matches: 2. The CDR3 length is 14 residues. Germline lookup yields CDR1 LNHNV and CDR2 YYDKDF (reference sequence). The CDR3 DNA follows: TGTGCCACCAGCAGGGACAGGCGCTCCTACGAGCAGTACTTC. It yields the protein CATSRDRRSYEQYF. The full variable domain, its missing parts supplied by reference TRBV15 and TRBJ2-7, is DAMVIQNPRYQVTQFGKPVTLSCSQTLNHNVMYWYQQKSSQAPKLLFHYYDKDFNNEADTPDNFQSRRPNTSFCFLDIRSPGLGDTAMYLCATSRDRRSYEQYFGPGTRLTVT.

V is TRBV9 and J is TRBJ2-1; TRBD2 matches at 7 bases. The CDR3 consists of 15 residues. J lost 0 bases, V lost 5 bases, and 5 bases had no gene match. Germline lookup yields CDR1 SGDLS and CDR2 YYNGEE. The CDR3 loop reads CASSLAAPSYNEQFF. The CDR3 coding sequence is TGTGCCAGCAGTCTAGCGGCCCCCTCCTACAATGAGCAGTTCTTC.

There are a few counts of this clone. The chain joins TRBV7-9 to TRBJ1-1; the D is unclear. Germline assignment: CDR1 SEHNR and CDR2 FQNEAQ (reference sequence). The ends were cut back, 5 bases at V and 4 bases at J, with 8 bases in the middle. This CDR3 is 12 amino acids long. The CDR3 region has the DNA TGTGCCAGCAGCCGGGAGGCCACTGAAGCTTTCTTT. Its protein is CASSREATEAFF.

The chain joins TRBV14 to TRBJ2-1; 14 bases are a match to TRBD2. There are 20 residues in the CDR3. V trimming: 6 bases; J trimming: 0 bases; junction bases outside the gene matches: 13. The germline gives CDR1 SGHDN, CDR2 FVKESK. The CDR3 sequence is CASSPGTSGRVRSSYNEQFF. DNA of the CDR3: TGTGCCAGCAGTCCTGGGACTAGCGGGAGAGTTAGGAGCTCCTACAATGAGCAGTTCTTC.

V is TRBV6-5 and J is TRBJ1-1; D not resolved. CDR1 and CDR2 from the germline V gene are MNHEY and SVGAGI. The CDR3 extends over 14 amino acids. V was shortened by 2 bases and J by 1 base, with 8 bases between the two germline ends. The CDR3 DNA is TGTGCCAGCAGTTACCCCCCAGAGAACACTGAAGCTTTCTTT. It encodes CASSYPPENTEAFF.

The rearrangement links TRBV7-8 to TRBJ2-3, with D possibly TRBD2 on 7 matching bases. V was clipped by 2 bases and J by 4 bases, with 13 bases between them. CDR1 and CDR2 from the germline V gene are SGHVS and FQNEAQ. The CDR3 runs 15 residues. CDR3 sequence (DNA): TGTGCCAGCAGCTTAAGGGGGGAGGGCTCAGATACGCAGTATTTT. Its translation is CASSLRGEGSDTQYF.

This clone was seen more than once but under ten times. The CDR3 DNA reads as TGTGCCAGCAGCTCATCACTGAACTATGGCTACACCTTC. Amino acids: CASSSSLNYGYTF. This chain connects TRBV7-2 to TRBJ1-2; D is uncertain. The CDR3 length is 13 residues. Trimming pared 4 bases from V and 2 bases from J, leaving 8 bases between. In germline, CDR1 is SGHTA, CDR2 FQGNSA.

The gene calls are TRBV10-3 and TRBJ2-2; 8 bases are a match to TRBD2. This CDR3 region has 14 residues. Germline V CDR1 and CDR2: ENHRY, SYGVKD. V was clipped by 7 bases and J by 6 bases; unmatched bases: 7. The CDR3 region is CAIMATSGSGELFF. The CDR3 DNA reads as TGTGCCATCATGGCCACTAGCGGTTCCGGGGAGCTGTTTTTT.

The genes are TRBV9 and TRBJ2-3, with TRBD1 matching over 8 bases. V was clipped by 3 bases and J by 3 bases; unmatched bases: 6. The CDR3 is 15 amino acids. Per germline, CDR1 SGDLS and CDR2 YYNGEE. CDR3 nucleotide sequence: TGTGCCAGCAGCGCCCGGACAGGGACTACAGATACGCAGTATTTT. It translates to CASSARTGTTDTQYF.

This clone has just one count. The rearrangement uses TRBV18 and TRBJ2-3; no firm D call. The CDR3 spans 14 residues. Trimming shortened V by 0 bases and J by 4 bases, and 8 bases separated the two germline ends. CDR1 is KGHSH, CDR2 LQKENI, per germline. The CDR3 DNA follows: TGTGCCAGCTCACCACCGCCGGCCCCAGATACGCAGTATTTT. Residues: CASSPPPAPDTQYF.

This clone occurred once. The rearrangement uses TRBV5-5 and TRBJ2-1; maybe TRBD1 (5 bases). This CDR3 region has 14 residues. V lost 0 bases to trimming and J lost 6 bases, with 10 bases between them. CDR1 and CDR2 (germline): SGHKS, YYEKEE (reference sequence). The CDR3 reads CASSLAAQGNEQFF. As DNA, the CDR3 is TGTGCCAGCAGCTTGGCGGCTCAGGGCAATGAGCAGTTCTTC.

The gene calls are TRBV7-2 and TRBJ2-1; the D gene is possibly TRBD2 (5 bases). Trimming took off 1 base at V and 4 bases at J, with 11 bases between the two ends. This CDR3 region has 15 residues. Germline loops: CDR1 SGHTA, CDR2 FQGNSA. CDR3 sequence (DNA): TGTGCCAGCAGCTTAGGGCGTAGCGTGTACAATGAGCAGTTCTTC. Translating gives CASSLGRSVYNEQFF. The complete variable domain, with remaining parts taken from reference TRBV7-2 and TRBJ2-1, reads GAGVSQSPSNKVTEKGKDVELRCDPISGHTALYWYRQSLGQGLEFLIYFQGNSAPDKSGLPSDRFSAERTGGSVSTLTIQRTQQEDSAVYLCASSLGRSVYNEQFFGPGTRLTVL.

This clone was seen just once. This rearrangement joins TRBV10-3 to TRBJ1-6; D unresolved. Germline CDR1 is ENHRY and CDR2 is SYGVKD. V lost 4 bases and J 5 bases, leaving 6 bases between the germline ends. The CDR3 spans 13 residues. The CDR3 nucleotides are TGTGCCATCAGTGGCGTGGATAATTCACCCCTCCACTTT. This gives the protein CAISGVDNSPLHF.